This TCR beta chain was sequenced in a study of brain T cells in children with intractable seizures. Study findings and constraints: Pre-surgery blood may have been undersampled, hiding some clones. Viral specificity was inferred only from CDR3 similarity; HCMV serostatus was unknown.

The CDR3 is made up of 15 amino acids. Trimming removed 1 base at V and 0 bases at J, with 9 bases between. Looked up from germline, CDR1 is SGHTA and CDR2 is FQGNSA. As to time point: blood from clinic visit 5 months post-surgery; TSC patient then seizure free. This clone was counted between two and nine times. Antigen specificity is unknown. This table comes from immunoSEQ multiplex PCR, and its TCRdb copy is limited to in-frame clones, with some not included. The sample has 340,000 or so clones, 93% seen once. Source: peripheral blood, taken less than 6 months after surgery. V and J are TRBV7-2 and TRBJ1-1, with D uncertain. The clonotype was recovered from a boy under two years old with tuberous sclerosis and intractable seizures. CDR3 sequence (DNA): TGTGCCAGCAGCTTAGGGGTCACGGTGAACACTGAAGCTTTCTTT. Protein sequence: CASSLGVTVNTEAFF.